This TCR beta chain was identified in a study of blood T cell repertoires in COVID-19. Study-wide background: Specimens from acute and convalescent COVID-19 originated in the United States, Italy and Spain. T cells, B-cell-depleted T cells, or PBMCs provided the cDNA or gDNA that served as material.

The protocol was immunoSEQ multiplex PCR, while the TCRdb copy is restricted to in-frame clones and leaves out a portion. This table holds hundreds of thousands of clones, approximately 90% found once. The CDR3 has 12 amino acids. CDR1 MNHEY and CDR2 SVGAGI come from the germline V gene. V lost 2 bases, J lost 6 bases, and 7 bases lay in between. Membership in each cohort depended on participant-reported clinical history. Either two negative PCRs, clearance, or symptom resolution qualified Cohort 3 donors as recovered. This clone showed up just once. Sequenced input: PBMCs or T cells enriched from blood (not recorded which). This chain uses TRBV6-5 with TRBJ1-2; D is unclear. This receptor was identified in a man in his forties or fifties who had recovered from COVID-19. In DNA form, the CDR3 reads TGTGCCAGCAGTTACGGGGAGCATGGCTACACCTTC. This translates into CASSYGEHGYTF.